This T cell receptor (beta chain) was captured in a study of T cell responses to AZD1222 COVID-19 vaccine. Study-level points and caveats: Increased Spike-specific TCR breadth and depth were observed after two AZD1222 doses. Unmutated variant regions reportedly attract nearly half of all spike-specific TCRs.

Here immunoSEQ multiplex PCR was the method, and the copy in TCRdb shows in-frame clones only, minus some. In the table there are some 180,000 clones, approximately 92% of which are singletons. The CDR3 totals 14 residues. CDR1 SEHNR and CDR2 FQNEAQ come from the germline V gene (reference sequence). V lost 5 bases and J lost 4, with 14 bases in between. A remark on this clone: Its antigen is not identified.

Sequencing was performed on peripheral blood, taken on day 0 of AZD1222 vaccination. V usage is TRBV7-9 and J usage is TRBJ2-5, with TRBD2 as a possible D gene (7 bases). This receptor was identified in an adult in good health. DNA for the CDR3: TGTGCCAGCAGCCCCCCCGGGGGGCGAGAGACCCAGTACTTC. It translates to CASSPPGGRETQYF. Drawing the rest from reference TRBV7-9 and TRBJ2-5, the complete variable domain is DTGVSQNPRHKITKRGQNVTFRCDPISEHNRLYWYRQTLGQGPEFLTYFQNEAQLEKSRLLSDRFSAERPKGSFSTLEIQRTEQGDSAMYLCASSPPGGRETQYFGPGTRLLVL.